This T cell receptor beta chain was found in a study of T cells in localized non-small cell lung cancer. Study conclusions and caveats: Because sequencing included only one region (of the tumor), heterogeneity remains possible. A median about 54 of the top 100 tumor clones appeared in adjacent lung. In uninvolved adjacent lung, T cell clonality reached its highest value, exceeding tumor.

On this clone: The antigen remains unidentified.

Libraries were prepared by immunoSEQ multiplex PCR; TCRdb keeps only in-frame clonotypes and omits some of them. The top ten hold under 3.5% of the sample, which has roughly 86,000 clones, roughly 81% seen once. This CDR3 spans 16 amino acids. Germline V gene lookup returns CDR1 SGHDN and CDR2 FVKESK. Germline trimming cut 3 bases from V and 4 bases from J; bases unmatched to any gene: 6. This TCR derives from a man between 40 and 70 years old with stage I lung adenocarcinoma. The source was peripheral blood, collected before any cancer treatment. This chain joins TRBV14 and TRBJ2-5, with 12 bases lining up with TRBD1. CDR3 nucleotides: TGTGCCAGCAGCCACCGCCGGGACAGGGGGCGAGAGACCCAGTACTTC. Translation gives CASSHRRDRGRETQYF.